The entry below describes one TCR beta chain. Its antigen remains unknown. The data stem from a study of Ad26.COV2.S vaccination and SARS-CoV-2 variants. Looking at the study overall: Administration of Ad26.COV2.S was intramuscular, either once or twice 56 days apart. Study-wide findings and caveats: Estimates derived from TCR breadth and depth analyses may have underestimated total T cell responses.

Germline lookup yields CDR1 MNHEY and CDR2 SVGAGI. V lost 6 bases to trimming and J lost 10 bases, with 16 bases between them. CDR3 size: 14 residues. Treatment given: some 20 received Ad26.COV2.S at low or high dose, single or two shots; several received placebo; per-sample allocation not given. Sampling took place 63 days after the first vaccine or placebo injection. Donor was an adult aged 18-55 years in Boston. SARS-CoV-2 spike from the Wuhan strain was encoded by the vaccine, an Ad26 vector. Assay used: immunoSEQ multiplex PCR; TCRdb lists only in-frame clones, some missing. The sample contains about 350,000 clones, 65% to 90% of which appear only once.

This chain links TRBV6-5 with TRBJ1-6, with D possibly being TRBD1 (6 bases). This clonotype originated in a person aged 18-60 years who received the Ad26.COV2.S COVID-19 vaccine or a placebo. The sequencing here drew on peripheral blood, taken in a trial of Ad26.COV2.S vaccine versus placebo. CDR3: CASSRTVRHSPLHF. CDR3 sequence (DNA): TGTGCCAGCAGCCGGACAGTACGACACTCACCCCTCCACTTT.